The source of this T cell receptor (beta chain) is a study of T cell responses to AZD1222 COVID-19 vaccine. This CDR3 comprises 17 residues. V was trimmed by 4 bases and J by 4 bases, leaving 22 bases between them. The germline CDR1 and CDR2 sequences are ENHRY and SYGVKD. To note about this clone: Its antigen is unknown.

Study results and limitations: Only five or six AZD1222 recipients were seropositive at baseline. Reportedly, nearly half the spike-specific TCRs target unmutated variant regions. Most donors were white British, females outnumbered males, and clonal diversity was possibly underestimated. Sampling captured repertoires only after the peak T cell response.

Only in-frame clones appear in the TCRdb table, and some are missing; sequencing was by immunoSEQ multiplex PCR. Of some 130,000 clones listed, roughly 90% are singletons. Sequencing was performed on peripheral blood, taken on day 0 of AZD1222 vaccination. The genes are TRBV10-3 and TRBJ1-1; no reliable D call. The source of this sequence is an adult in good health. The CDR3 DNA reads as TGTGCCATCAGTGTTACCTTCGGTGCGGACTTACGCACTGAAGCTTTCTTT. Residues: CAISVTFGADLRTEAFF.